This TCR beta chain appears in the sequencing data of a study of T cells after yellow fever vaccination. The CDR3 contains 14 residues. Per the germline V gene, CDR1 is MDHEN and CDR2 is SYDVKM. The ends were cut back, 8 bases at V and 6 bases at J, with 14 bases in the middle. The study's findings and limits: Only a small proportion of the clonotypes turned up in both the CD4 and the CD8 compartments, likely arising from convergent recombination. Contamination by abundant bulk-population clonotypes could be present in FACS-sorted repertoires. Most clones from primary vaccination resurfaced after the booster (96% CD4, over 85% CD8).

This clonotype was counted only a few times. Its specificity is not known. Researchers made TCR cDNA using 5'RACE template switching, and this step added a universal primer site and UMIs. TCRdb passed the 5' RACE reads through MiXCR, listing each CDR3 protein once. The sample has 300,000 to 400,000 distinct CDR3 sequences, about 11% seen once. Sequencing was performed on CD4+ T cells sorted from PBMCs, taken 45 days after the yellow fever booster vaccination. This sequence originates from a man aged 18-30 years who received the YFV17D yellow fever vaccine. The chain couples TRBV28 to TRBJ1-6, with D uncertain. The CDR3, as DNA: TGTGCCAGCCGAATGAGCCTGACTAATTCACCCCTCCACTTT. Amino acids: CASRMSLTNSPLHF.